This passage covers 28 T cell receptor beta chains from one sample sequenced in a study of cytomegalovirus exposure and HLA in healthy donors. Both 60 Vbeta primers and 13 Jbeta primers went into the PCR. Method: immunoSEQ multiplex PCR; TCRdb's copy keeps in-frame clones and lacks some. The table shows 110,000 or so clones, with around 86% occurring only once. Material: PBMCs. These receptors all come from a woman aged 30 to 39 in good health and CMV-seronegative.

The V gene is TRBV18, the J gene TRBJ2-3, with 7 bases matching TRBD1. The J segment lost 6 bases and the V segment lost 1 base, leaving 7 bases of the junction unmatched. Looked up from germline, CDR1 is KGHSH and CDR2 is LQKENI. This CDR3 is 15 amino acids long. CDR3 amino acids: CASSPQETGYDTQYF. The CDR3 DNA reads TGTGCCAGCTCACCACAAGAGACAGGGTACGATACGCAGTATTTT.

In nucleotides, the CDR3 is TGTGCCAGCAGCTTAGGGGGGGAGTCGCTCACCGGGGAGCTGTTTTTT. Protein: CASSLGGESLTGELFF. The chain carries TRBV7-6 and TRBJ2-2, with D perhaps TRBD2 (6 bases). The length of the CDR3 is 16 residues. Germline-derived CDR1 and CDR2 are SGHVS and FNYEAQ. Trimming left V 1 base short and J 4 bases short, with 13 bases between.

The chain carries TRBV25-1 and TRBJ2-2; the D gene is possibly TRBD2 (7 bases). Germline V gene sequence: CDR1 MGHDK, CDR2 SYGVNS. The V gene lost 6 bases and the J gene lost 9 bases, with 14 bases spanning the gap. This CDR3 has 13 residues. CDR3 protein: CASSPRGARELFF. The CDR3 DNA follows: TGTGCCAGCAGCCCCCGGGGGGCCCGGGAGCTGTTTTTT.

The CDR3 DNA is TGTGCCAGTAGTCCGGGACAGGGAGGCGCTGAAGCTTTCTTT. It translates to CASSPGQGGAEAFF. The chain is built from TRBV19 and TRBJ1-1, with 9 bases fitting TRBD1. V lost 5 bases to trimming and J lost 6 bases; unmatched junction nucleotides: 7. The germline V gene encodes CDR1 LNHDA and CDR2 SQIVND (reference sequence). This CDR3 has 14 residues.

The rearrangement joins TRBV5-6 to TRBJ2-7, with no clear D. The germline V and J ends were trimmed by 2 bases and 7 bases, with 7 bases remaining between them. The CDR3 loop spans 11 amino acids. Germline V gene data show CDR1 as SGHDT and CDR2 as YYEEEE. CDR3 in DNA: TGTGCCAGCAGCTTCTCCGGGGAGCAGTACTTC. It yields the protein CASSFSGEQYF.

This clone has a single count. This chain links TRBV19 with TRBJ2-3; D might be TRBD2 (6 bases). Germline CDR1 reads LNHDA; CDR2 reads SQIVND (reference sequence). This CDR3 spans 12 amino acids. Trimming stripped 10 bases from V and 1 base from J, with 9 bases between. CDR3 loop: CATGTRTDTQYF. As DNA, the CDR3 is TGTGCCACCGGGACTCGCACAGATACGCAGTATTTT.

A single count supports this clone. The chain links TRBV28 to TRBJ2-5, with a tentative D call TRBD1 (6 bases). CDR3 size: 13 residues. In germline, CDR1 is MDHEN, CDR2 SYDVKM. V lost 5 bases to trimming and J lost 5 bases, with 12 bases between them. CDR3 in amino acids: CASSARGKETQYF. CDR3 coding DNA: TGTGCCAGCAGTGCCAGGGGAAAGGAGACCCAGTACTTC.

This sequence joins TRBV6-1 and TRBJ2-7, with D possibly being TRBD2 (6 bases). CDR1 is MNHNS and CDR2 is SASEGT in the germline V gene. CDR3 length: 15 amino acids. The V end was cut by 7 bases, the J end by 1 base, with 17 bases between. CDR3 sequence: CASIRWGDESYEQYF. The CDR3, as DNA: TGTGCCAGCATTAGGTGGGGGGACGAATCCTACGAGCAGTACTTC.

V is TRBV7-2 and J is TRBJ2-7; D not resolved. The CDR3 contains 14 residues. Looked up from germline, CDR1 is SGHTA and CDR2 is FQGNSA. Trimming removed 1 base at V and 3 bases at J, with 10 bases between. CDR3 in DNA: TGTGCCAGCAGCTTAGGTGTGCTAAGCTACGAGCAGTACTTC. This gives the protein CASSLGVLSYEQYF.

Only one count was recorded for this clone. Relative to the germline gene, one junction end is altered; a read error may explain this. J is TRBJ1-2 and V is TRBV6-6; D might be TRBD1 (5 bases). There are 14 residues in the CDR3. The V gene's germline CDR1 is MNHNY and CDR2 SVGAGI (reference sequence). This CDR3 reads CASGYSTGGEGYTF. The CDR3 DNA reads as TGTGCCAGCGGTTACTCCACGGGGGGGGAGGGCTACACCTTC.

This clone was observed a handful of times. The chain joins TRBV30 to TRBJ1-2; D is perhaps TRBD1 (5 bases). The V gene lost 2 bases and the J gene lost 7 bases, with 8 bases spanning the gap. The CDR3 has 11 amino acids. The germline CDR1 and CDR2 sequences are GTSNPN and SVGIG (reference sequence). The CDR3 DNA reads TGTGCCTGGAGTCTACAGGCTGGCTACACCTTC. This codes for CAWSLQAGYTF.

This sequence joins TRBV18 and TRBJ2-5; perhaps TRBD1 as D (6 bases). The J call could be wrong; TRBJ2-7 is a better fit for the DNA end. CDR1 and CDR2 from the germline V gene are KGHSH and LQKENI. The CDR3 runs 13 residues. CDR3 sequence (DNA): TGTGCCAGCTCACTTACGAGGGGGTACGAGCAGTACTTC. It encodes CASSLTRGYEQYF.

The gene calls are TRBV18 and TRBJ2-2; D is unresolved. CDR3 size: 17 residues. V was clipped by 3 bases and J by 0 bases, with 14 bases between them. CDR1 KGHSH and CDR2 LQKENI come from the germline V gene. The CDR3 sequence is CASSPEAPPTNTGELFF. The DNA of the CDR3 is TGTGCCAGCTCACCCGAGGCCCCACCAACGAACACCGGGGAGCTGTTTTTT.

V usage is TRBV5-1 and J usage is TRBJ2-2; perhaps TRBD2 as D (5 bases). In germline, CDR1 is SGHRS, CDR2 YFSETQ. This CDR3 comprises 16 residues. The V and J ends lost 0 bases and 1 base respectively, with 10 bases between them. DNA for the CDR3: TGCGCCAGCAGCTTGGGGGCCAGCGGGAACACCGGGGAGCTGTTTTTT. Translating it yields CASSLGASGNTGELFF. The complete variable domain, with remaining parts taken from reference TRBV5-1 and TRBJ2-2, reads KAGVTQTPRYLIKTRGQQVTLSCSPISGHRSVSWYQQTPGQGLQFLFEYFSETQRNKGNFPGRFSGRQFSNSRSEMNVSTLELGDSALYLCASSLGASGNTGELFFGEGSRLTVL.

The CDR3 reads CASTLGAGRSTDTQYF. The CDR3 nucleotides are TGTGCCAGCACCTTGGGTGCGGGCCGTAGCACAGATACGCAGTATTTT. V and J are TRBV28 and TRBJ2-3, with D maybe TRBD2 (5 bases). The CDR3 loop spans 16 amino acids. CDR1 and CDR2 (germline): MDHEN, SYDVKM. V lost 7 bases to trimming and J lost 0 bases, with 17 bases between them.

This rearrangement joins TRBV18 to TRBJ2-1, with D unresolved. Germline lookup yields CDR1 KGHSH and CDR2 LQKENI. Trimming removed 0 bases at V and 5 bases at J, with 11 bases between. This CDR3 region has 15 residues. The CDR3 sequence: CASSPPVAGHNEQFF. In DNA, the CDR3 is TGTGCCAGCTCACCACCGGTGGCAGGCCACAATGAGCAGTTCTTC.

The chain joins TRBV27 to TRBJ2-7; 8 bases agree with TRBD1. The CDR3 covers 16 residues. The junction had 12 bases not matched to a gene; V was cut back by 3 bases and J by 5 bases. Germline V gene sequence: CDR1 MNHEY, CDR2 SMNVEV (reference sequence). In DNA, the CDR3 is TGTGCCAGCAGTTTGTCGCCGGACAGGGTGCTCCACGAGCAGTACTTC. Its protein is CASSLSPDRVLHEQYF.

This clone was detected only a few times. The J gene is TRBJ2-7, the V gene TRBV5-4; 10 nucleotides match TRBD2. CDR1 and CDR2 from the germline V gene are SGHNT and YYREEE (reference sequence). After removal of 0 bases from V and 6 bases from J, the junction contained 6 bases not matched to a gene. This CDR3 spans 15 amino acids. This CDR3 reads CASSLGLAGVSEQYF. CDR3 DNA sequence: TGTGCCAGCAGCTTGGGTCTAGCGGGAGTCTCCGAGCAGTACTTC.

This clone came up a few times. The chain couples TRBV6-1 to TRBJ2-7; no clear D gene. CDR3 length: 14 amino acids. The V and J ends lost 7 bases and 2 bases respectively, with 15 bases between them. Germline CDR1 and CDR2: MNHNS and SASEGT. The CDR3 protein is CASNLLTRTYEQYF. CDR3 DNA sequence: TGTGCCAGCAACCTATTGACACGTACCTACGAGCAGTACTTC.

The genes are TRBV5-1 and TRBJ2-2, with D uncertain. Germline V CDR1 and CDR2: SGHRS, YFSETQ. The CDR3 sequence is 14 residues long. V was trimmed by 3 bases and J by 2 bases, leaving 8 bases between them. This CDR3 is CASSSSLNTGELFF. The CDR3, as DNA: TGCGCCAGCAGCTCGTCACTAAACACCGGGGAGCTGTTTTTT.

The chain has TRBV5-1 and TRBJ2-7; D is perhaps TRBD1 (6 bases). The germline V gene encodes CDR1 SGHRS and CDR2 YFSETQ. CDR3 length: 15 residues. Trimming left V 6 bases short and J 1 base short, with 17 bases between. The CDR3 protein is CASKLRTAYSYEQYF. CDR3 DNA: TGCGCCAGCAAACTCCGGACAGCCTATTCCTACGAGCAGTACTTC.

This chain joins TRBV6-5 and TRBJ2-1; TRBD2 aligns across 13 bases. The CDR3 runs 16 residues. Germline CDR1 reads MNHEY; CDR2 reads SVGAGI. The V and J ends lost 2 bases and 7 bases, in that order; junction bases with no gene match: 5. The CDR3 DNA sequence: TGTGCCAGCAGTTACGTAACTAGCGGGAGGGATAATGAGCAGTTCTTC. Translating gives CASSYVTSGRDNEQFF.

The chain carries TRBV7-2 and TRBJ2-6; a weak D match, TRBD1 (5 bases). V lost 2 bases and J 0 bases, leaving 11 bases between the germline ends. The CDR3 sequence is 17 residues long. Germline lookup yields CDR1 SGHTA and CDR2 FQGNSA. The CDR3 region has the DNA TGTGCCAGCAGCTTAAGTACAGGAATCTCTGGGGCCAACGTCCTGACTTTC. Protein product: CASSLSTGISGANVLTF.

DNA for the CDR3: TGTGCCAGCAGCTTCGGGGCAAGAGCGGGTTGGAACACCGGGGAGCTGTTTTTT. Amino acid sequence: CASSFGARAGWNTGELFF. The chain joins TRBV5-4 to TRBJ2-2, with D possibly matching TRBD2 (6 bases). CDR3 length equals 18 residues. The germline CDR1 and CDR2 sequences are SGHNT and YYREEE (reference sequence). The V end was cut by 2 bases, the J end by 1 base, with 18 bases between.

The chain couples TRBV19 to TRBJ2-7, with 7 bases that match TRBD1. CDR3 length: 17 residues. V lost 0 bases, J lost 5 bases, and 13 bases stayed unmatched. Germline V lookup: CDR1 LNHDA, CDR2 SQIVND (reference sequence). CDR3 sequence (DNA): TGTGCCAGTAGTATAGAGGGGCTTCGACAGGGAGCGAACGAGCAGTACTTC. Protein sequence: CASSIEGLRQGANEQYF.

The sample holds one count of this clone. The chain joins TRBV28 to TRBJ2-7; TRBD2 matches at 8 bases. Per germline, CDR1 MDHEN and CDR2 SYDVKM. V shed 5 bases, J shed 0 bases, and the junction held 6 bases outside the gene matches. There are 15 residues in the CDR3. The CDR3 DNA reads as TGTGCCAGCAGTGAAGGGACTAGAAGCTCCTACGAGCAGTACTTC. It is translated as CASSEGTRSSYEQYF.

The chain combines TRBV5-4 with TRBJ2-7; TRBD1 matches 7 bases. Unmatched junction bases numbered 10, after V lost 7 bases and J lost 0 bases. CDR3 length equals 15 residues. In germline, CDR1 is SGHNT, CDR2 YYREEE (reference sequence). DNA for the CDR3: TGTGCCAGCTCGCAACCGGGACAGTCCTCCTACGAGCAGTACTTC. Amino acids: CASSQPGQSSYEQYF.

The V gene is TRBV5-1, the J gene TRBJ1-4; 7 bases map to TRBD1. The germline CDR1 and CDR2 sequences are SGHRS and YFSETQ. The CDR3 is made up of 14 amino acids. The junction had 6 bases not matched to a gene; V was cut back by 4 bases and J by 6 bases. CDR3 DNA sequence: TGCGCCAGCAGCCGACAAGGACAGGATGAAAAACTGTTTTTT. This sequence encodes CASSRQGQDEKLFF.